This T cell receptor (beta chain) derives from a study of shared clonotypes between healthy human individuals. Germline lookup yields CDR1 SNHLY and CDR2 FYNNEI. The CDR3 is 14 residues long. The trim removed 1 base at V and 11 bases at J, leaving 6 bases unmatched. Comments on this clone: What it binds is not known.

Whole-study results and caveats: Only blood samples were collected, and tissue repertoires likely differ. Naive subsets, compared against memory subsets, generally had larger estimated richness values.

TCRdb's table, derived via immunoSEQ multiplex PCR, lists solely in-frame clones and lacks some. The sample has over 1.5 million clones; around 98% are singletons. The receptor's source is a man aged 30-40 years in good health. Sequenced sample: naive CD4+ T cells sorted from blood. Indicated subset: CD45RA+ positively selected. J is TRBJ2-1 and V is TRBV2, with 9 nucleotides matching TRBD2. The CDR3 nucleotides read TGTGCCAGCAGTGAAGGGCGGGAGGGCTTTAAGCAGTTCTTC. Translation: CASSEGREGFKQFF. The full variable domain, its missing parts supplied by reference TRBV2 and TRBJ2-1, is EPEVTQTPSHQVTQMGQEVILRCVPISNHLYFYWYRQILGQKVEFLVSFYNNEISEKSEIFDDQFSVERPDGSNFTLKIRSTKLEDSAMYFCASSEGREGFKQFFGPGTRLTVL.